This T cell receptor (beta chain) came from a study of cytomegalovirus exposure and HLA in healthy donors. Study-wide results and limits: For TCR beta chains, V- and J-gene trimming was later linked to a missense DCLRE1C variant. Follow-up analysis found HLA locus-dependent TCR association rates, highest for DRB1 and lowest for HLA-C. Confirmation was obtained in vitro that three CMV-associated chains are specific for CMV antigens. In terms of immune exposure information, only CMV serostatus was available.

With 6 bases removed from V and 3 bases from J, the gap between germline ends came to 14 bases. Germline lookup yields CDR1 MNHEY and CDR2 SVGAGI. The CDR3 length is 15 residues. PCR employed 60 Vbeta and 13 Jbeta primers. Profiled with immunoSEQ multiplex PCR; TCRdb holds only in-frame clones, not every one. The table for this sample gives tens of thousands of clones. In regard to this clone: The target antigen is unknown.

The receptor comes from a woman aged 25 to 39 in good health and CMV-seropositive. The sequencing input was PBMCs. The chain carries TRBV6-5 and TRBJ2-2; TRBD2 is a possible D gene (6 bases). The CDR3 protein is CASSSPGLYTGELFF. The CDR3 DNA sequence: TGTGCCAGCAGCTCGCCGGGACTTTACACCGGGGAGCTGTTTTTT.